The 18 T cell receptor beta chains listed next were all sequenced from one sample in a study of CD4+ T cells in melanoma. The table came from immunoSEQ multiplex PCR; TCRdb's copy has only in-frame clones and leaves some out. The sample holds approximately 9,500 clones, nearly 80% seen once. The material sequenced was cells from a culture (not recorded whether cultured in vitro). These receptors were taken from a human donor with melanoma.

This chain uses TRBV11-2 with TRBJ2-5; tentatively, D is TRBD1 or TRBD2 (7 bases each). Germline V lookup: CDR1 SGHAT, CDR2 FQNNGV. There are 15 residues in the CDR3. V lost 5 bases and J 4 bases, leaving 17 bases between the germline ends. The CDR3 spells CASSQGGLRGETQYF. The CDR3 DNA is TGTGCCAGCAGCCAGGGGGGACTAAGGGGAGAGACCCAGTACTTC.

The rearrangement joins TRBV15 to TRBJ1-6, with D unclear. The CDR3 totals 14 residues. Per germline, CDR1 LNHNV and CDR2 YYDKDF (reference sequence). With 2 bases removed from V and 12 bases from J, the gap between germline ends came to 14 bases. DNA of the CDR3: TGTGCCACCAGCAGACCCGAGAGAGGTCTACCCCTCCACTTT. Protein sequence: CATSRPERGLPLHF.

This chain joins TRBV5-1 and TRBJ2-3; D perhaps matches TRBD2 (6 bases). V dropped 3 bases and J dropped 2 bases, with 10 bases sitting between them. CDR3 size: 14 residues. CDR1 is SGHRS, CDR2 YFSETQ, per germline. CDR3 DNA sequence: TGCGCCAGCAGCTCGGGGGTGGTCACAGATACGCAGTATTTT. This encodes CASSSGVVTDTQYF.

In its sample, this clone ranks as medium-sized (0.01 to 0.1%). The chain has TRBV4-2 and TRBJ2-2, with TRBD1 identical over 8 bases. After removal of 4 bases from V and 7 bases from J, the junction contained 8 bases not matched to a gene. The CDR3 totals 15 residues. Germline CDR1 reads LGHNA; CDR2 reads YNFKEQ. DNA for the CDR3: TGTGCCAGCAGCCCGTGGACAGGGACGATCGGGGAGCTGTTTTTT. This sequence encodes CASSPWTGTIGELFF.

This chain joins TRBV2 and TRBJ2-7, with 9 bases aligning to TRBD1. The J segment lost 4 bases and the V segment lost 5 bases, leaving 6 bases of the junction unmatched. The CDR3 loop spans 14 amino acids. The germline CDR1 and CDR2 sequences are SNHLY and FYNNEI. CDR3 in DNA: TGTGCCAGCAGTCCACAGGGGGCGGGGTACGAGCAGTACTTC. Its protein is CASSPQGAGYEQYF.

CDR3 residues: CASSDEQRTVRGNEQFF. In DNA form, the CDR3 reads TGTGCCAGCAGTGATGAACAGAGGACGGTACGGGGCAATGAGCAGTTCTTC. The genes are TRBV6-2 or TRBV6-3 and TRBJ2-1; tentative D call: TRBD2 (5 bases). This CDR3 contains 17 residues. CDR1 is MNHEY, CDR2 SVGEGT, per germline. With 5 bases removed from V and 6 bases from J, the gap between germline ends came to 23 bases.

The chain carries TRBV3-1 (or the pseudogene TRBV3-2) and TRBJ2-4; D might be TRBD1 or TRBD2, each matching 6 bases. Germline assignment: CDR1 LGHDT and CDR2 YNNKEL (reference sequence). Trimming shortened V by 3 bases and J by 5 bases, and 8 bases separated the two germline ends. The length of the CDR3 is 13 residues. The CDR3 DNA is TGTGCCAGCAGCCAGGGGGGCGAAAACATTCAGTACTTC. This sequence encodes CASSQGGENIQYF.

The chain recombines TRBV24-1 with TRBJ2-1; 9 nucleotides align to TRBD1. After removal of 4 bases from V and 5 bases from J, the junction contained 11 bases not matched to a gene. The germline gives CDR1 KGHDR, CDR2 SFDVKD. The CDR3 loop spans 17 amino acids. The CDR3 here is CATSENSGTGPNNEQFF. DNA of the CDR3: TGTGCCACCAGTGAGAATTCCGGGACAGGGCCGAACAATGAGCAGTTCTTC.

The rearrangement links TRBV6-5 to TRBJ1-1; 8 bases map to TRBD1. Germline V lookup: CDR1 MNHEY, CDR2 SVGAGI. CDR3 length equals 13 residues. Losses at the gene ends were 6 bases for V and 5 bases for J; bases not matched to a gene: 5. Here the CDR3 DNA reads TGTGCCAGCAGATGGACAGGGACAACTGAAGCTTTCTTT. It translates to CASRWTGTTEAFF.

The V and J genes are TRBV20-1 and TRBJ1-5; the match to TRBD1 covers 7 bases. Germline V lookup: CDR1 DFQATT, CDR2 SNEGSKA (reference sequence). The CDR3 covers 15 residues. V was clipped by 3 bases and J by 3 bases; unmatched bases: 8. CDR3 amino acids: CSASRGRGANQPQHF. In nucleotides, the CDR3 is TGCAGTGCTAGTAGGGGGCGGGGGGCCAATCAGCCCCAGCATTTT.

The chain recombines TRBV18 with TRBJ2-1, with a possible D match to TRBD2 (6 bases). The germline V and J ends were trimmed by 2 bases and 8 bases, with 22 bases remaining between them. Germline loops: CDR1 KGHSH, CDR2 LQKENI. CDR3 length equals 17 residues. CDR3 loop: CASSPKRARRDDDEQFF. CDR3 DNA sequence: TGTGCCAGCTCACCAAAGAGGGCGCGGCGGGACGACGATGAGCAGTTCTTC.

The genes are TRBV7-2 and TRBJ2-3; 8 bases are a match to TRBD2. The junction had 10 bases not matched to a gene; V was cut back by 3 bases and J by 5 bases. The germline V gene encodes CDR1 SGHTA and CDR2 FQGNSA. This CDR3 is 16 amino acids long. CDR3 DNA sequence: TGTGCCAGCAGCTTCCGGGGGGGGCCCGGTGGAGATACGCAGTATTTT. Amino acids: CASSFRGGPGGDTQYF.

The CDR3 DNA reads TGTGCCAGCAGCCAAGATCGGGGGGTTGACGAAAAACTGTTTTTT. Protein product: CASSQDRGVDEKLFF. The gene calls are TRBV3-1 (or the pseudogene TRBV3-2) and TRBJ1-4; tentatively, D is TRBD1 (5 bases). V was trimmed by 0 bases and J by 8 bases, leaving 13 bases between them. The CDR3 is made up of 15 amino acids. Germline V gene data show CDR1 as LGHDT and CDR2 as YNNKEL (reference sequence).

This clone occurred once. The gene calls are TRBV27 and TRBJ2-5, with a possible D match to TRBD2 (6 bases). The germline CDR1 and CDR2 sequences are MNHEY and SMNVEV (reference sequence). The V end was cut by 2 bases, the J end by 5 bases, with 18 bases between. This CDR3 region has 16 residues. CDR3 DNA: TGTGCCAGCAGTTTACGTCCCCGACTAGAGGTCGAGACCCAGTACTTC. As protein: CASSLRPRLEVETQYF.

The V call is TRBV5-6, the J call TRBJ2-1, with D possibly matching TRBD1 (6 bases). CDR3 length: 15 amino acids. The V and J ends lost 6 bases and 1 base respectively, with 14 bases between them. Germline loops: CDR1 SGHDT, CDR2 YYEEEE. CDR3 loop: CASILRQESYNEQFF. CDR3 bases: TGTGCCAGCATCCTACGACAGGAGTCCTACAATGAGCAGTTCTTC.

This sequence joins TRBV30 and TRBJ1-5; D might be TRBD1 (6 bases). This CDR3 is 13 amino acids long. V was shortened by 2 bases and J by 7 bases, with 12 bases between the two germline ends. CDR1 is GTSNPN and CDR2 is SVGIG in the germline V gene (reference sequence). Here the CDR3 DNA reads TGTGCCTGGAGTAATGGGGGCTTGCAGCCCCAGCATTTT. This codes for CAWSNGGLQPQHF.

The chain is built from TRBV2 and TRBJ1-4; D possibly corresponds to TRBD1 (6 bases). This CDR3 has 16 residues. Trimming shortened V by 8 bases and J by 0 bases, and 16 bases separated the two germline ends. Germline V gene sequence: CDR1 SNHLY, CDR2 FYNNEI. The DNA of the CDR3 is TGTGCCAGCTGTTTCGGGGACACTTCAACTAATGAAAAACTGTTTTTT. Translated, it gives CASCFGDTSTNEKLFF.

This clone was counted a single time. This chain links TRBV19 with TRBJ1-5; tentative D call: TRBD1 (6 bases). Trimming left V 5 bases short and J 2 bases short, with 16 bases between. CDR3 length equals 16 residues. Looked up from germline, CDR1 is LNHDA and CDR2 is SQIVND (reference sequence). The CDR3 reads CASSLRTALGNQPQHF. As DNA, the CDR3 is TGTGCCAGTAGTCTAAGGACAGCGTTGGGCAATCAGCCCCAGCATTTT.